These 29 T cell receptor beta chains were sequenced from one sample in a study of T-cell memory formation after mild COVID-19 (dated by TCRdb to 2020 to 2023). Receptors were amplified or captured by 5' RACE. The sample was run on an Illumina NovaSeq 6000. TCRdb's own reprocessing of the public reads used fastp at Q25 and MiXCR and kept productive beta chains. Entries are consolidated by CDR3 protein sequence, retaining the most common genes and DNA. The sample profile shows under 250,000 distinct CDR3 sequences; 15% of them were found once. The top ten clonotypes cover less than 2.5% of the sample. Sequenced sample: PBMCs or a T cell subset sorted from them (not recorded which). These receptor sequences come from an adult woman who had mild COVID-19 (a few samples of this study predate the infection). The sample titles of this study are shuffled in the database, so cell type and time point are left out; the donor was told from shared clones.

The V gene is TRBV5-1, the J gene TRBJ1-3, with TRBD1 matching 7 bases. The CDR3 sequence is 17 residues long. V lost 4 bases, J lost 3 bases, and 13 bases stayed unmatched. Germline loops: CDR1 SGHRS, CDR2 YFSETQ. The DNA of the CDR3 is TGCGCCAGCAGCCGAACCGGGACAGACCTCAGTGGAAACACCATATATTTT. The encoded protein is CASSRTGTDLSGNTIYF.

This rearrangement joins TRBV27 to TRBJ1-4; D might be TRBD1 (6 bases). V was trimmed by 9 bases and J by 6 bases, leaving 14 bases between them. The germline gives CDR1 MNHEY, CDR2 SMNVEV (reference sequence). The CDR3 loop spans 13 amino acids. The DNA of the CDR3 is TGTGCCAGTCAGGGGCGGGTGGATGAAAAACTGTTTTTT. This gives the protein CASQGRVDEKLFF.

This clonotype was counted a few times. DNA of the CDR3: TGTGCCAGCAGCGTGACCAGGGACGGAAGCTCCTACGAGCAGTACTTC. Protein product: CASSVTRDGSSYEQYF. This chain links TRBV13 with TRBJ2-7; D is possibly TRBD1 or TRBD2 (5 bases each). From germline, CDR1 is PRHDT and CDR2 FYEKMQ (reference sequence). This CDR3 spans 16 amino acids. Trimming left V 5 bases short and J 0 bases short, with 17 bases between.

The gene calls are TRBV7-2 and TRBJ2-3; maybe TRBD2 (6 bases). Per germline, CDR1 SGHTA and CDR2 FQGNSA. The CDR3 sequence is 13 residues long. V was trimmed by 1 base and J by 10 bases, leaving 12 bases between them. This CDR3 reads CASSLVRREAQYF. In DNA form, the CDR3 reads TGTGCCAGCAGCTTAGTTCGCAGGGAGGCGCAGTATTTT.

This clonotype was found many times. This rearrangement joins TRBV4-3 to TRBJ1-5; D ambiguous. Germline V gives CDR1 LGHNA, CDR2 YSLEER. The CDR3 extends over 13 amino acids. V was trimmed by 2 bases and J by 6 bases, leaving 8 bases between them. The CDR3 DNA reads TGCGCCAGCAGCCAAATGCTCGGTCAGCCCCAGCATTTT. This sequence encodes CASSQMLGQPQHF.

This sequence joins TRBV14 and TRBJ1-1; 7 bases are shared with TRBD1. Germline V lookup: CDR1 SGHDN, CDR2 FVKESK. V lost 0 bases to trimming and J lost 0 bases; unmatched junction nucleotides: 4. The CDR3 has 16 residues. CDR3 region: CASSQDGDRVNTEAFF. As DNA, the CDR3 is TGTGCCAGCAGCCAAGATGGGGACAGAGTGAACACTGAAGCTTTCTTT.

The rearrangement joins TRBV12-3 or TRBV12-4 to TRBJ1-6, with D unresolved. This CDR3 comprises 16 residues. Trimming stripped 2 bases from V and 9 bases from J, with 17 bases between. The CDR3 sequence is CASSLRVVRSFSPLHF. CDR3 DNA: TGTGCCAGCAGTTTAAGGGTCGTTCGTAGCTTTTCACCCCTCCACTTT.

This clonotype was recorded a few times. The chain couples TRBV6-5 to TRBJ2-7, with 7 bases matching TRBD2. In germline, CDR1 is MNHEY, CDR2 SVGAGI. Trimming took 2 bases from V and 3 from J; bases not matched to a gene: 10. The CDR3 runs to 16 residues. The CDR3 region is CASSYTKRGRFYEQYF. The CDR3 DNA is TGTGCCAGCAGTTACACGAAGCGGGGACGGTTCTACGAGCAGTACTTC.

This rearrangement joins TRBV24-1 to TRBJ1-5; tentative D call: TRBD1 (5 bases). In germline, CDR1 is KGHDR, CDR2 SFDVKD. The CDR3 is made up of 16 amino acids. Deletions cut 3 bases from V and 1 base from J, with 12 bases between. The CDR3 DNA is TGTGCCACCAGTGATGGGGCAGGGTGGAGCAATCAGCCCCAGCATTTT. This translates into CATSDGAGWSNQPQHF.

The chain joins TRBV29-1 to TRBJ2-5; D possibly corresponds to TRBD1 (6 bases). The CDR3 loop spans 14 amino acids. V was trimmed by 6 bases and J by 4 bases, leaving 18 bases between them. Germline V gene data show CDR1 as SQVTM and CDR2 as ANQGSEA. As DNA, the CDR3 is TGCAGCGTAAAAAAGACAGGTGGGCGAGAGACCCAGTACTTC. It is translated as CSVKKTGGRETQYF.

In its sample, this clonotype was seen many times. J is TRBJ1-2 and V is TRBV6-5, with 10 nucleotides matching TRBD1. The J segment lost 8 bases and the V segment lost 5 bases, leaving 8 bases of the junction unmatched. The CDR3 runs to 14 residues. Germline V gene sequence: CDR1 MNHEY, CDR2 SVGAGI. The CDR3 DNA reads TGTGCCAGCAGTCCCGACAGGGGGCGAGGGGGCTACACCTTC. Translating it yields CASSPDRGRGGYTF.

This clonotype was observed a few times. The chain recombines TRBV5-1 with TRBJ1-2; D is unresolved. Germline loops: CDR1 SGHRS, CDR2 YFSETQ. This CDR3 spans 13 amino acids. Trimming removed 3 bases from V and 4 bases from J, with 10 bases in between. The CDR3 spells CASSSAMGYGYTF. For the CDR3, the DNA is TGCGCCAGCAGCTCAGCAATGGGCTATGGCTACACCTTC.

This clonotype was detected a few times. The chain combines TRBV7-9 with TRBJ2-6; 9 bases fit TRBD1. The CDR3 covers 20 residues. The germline gives CDR1 SEHNR, CDR2 FQNEAQ (reference sequence). V was clipped by 3 bases and J by 0 bases; unmatched bases: 12. This chain's CDR3 is CASSFGLRTGVSSGANVLTF. The CDR3 DNA reads TGTGCCAGCAGCTTTGGGTTGAGGACAGGGGTAAGCTCTGGGGCCAACGTCCTGACTTTC. Full variable domain (rest looked up from reference TRBV7-9 and TRBJ2-6): DTGVSQNPRHKITKRGQNVTFRCDPISEHNRLYWYRQTLGQGPEFLTYFQNEAQLEKSRLLSDRFSAERPKGSFSTLEIQRTEQGDSAMYLCASSFGLRTGVSSGANVLTFGAGSRLTVL.

The V gene is TRBV24-1, the J gene TRBJ1-2; 8 nucleotides match TRBD1. With V trimmed by 2 bases and J by 6 bases, 4 bases remained unmatched. Per the germline V gene, CDR1 is KGHDR and CDR2 is SFDVKD. This CDR3 spans 14 amino acids. The CDR3 reads CATSDSRGRNGYTF. In DNA form, the CDR3 reads TGTGCCACCAGTGATTCCAGGGGGCGGAATGGCTACACCTTC.

The V gene is TRBV20-1, the J gene TRBJ2-7; the match to TRBD1 covers 8 bases. This CDR3 is 13 amino acids long. The V gene's germline CDR1 is DFQATT and CDR2 SNEGSKA (reference sequence). The V and J ends lost 4 bases and 2 bases, in that order; junction bases with no gene match: 4. In DNA form, the CDR3 reads TGCAGTGCTATGCAGGACAGGGCCTACGAGCAGTACTTC. This gives the protein CSAMQDRAYEQYF.

The chain recombines TRBV27 with TRBJ2-7, with a possible D match to TRBD2 (5 bases). Trimming took 7 bases from V and 1 from J, leaving 20 bases between them. Germline-derived CDR1 and CDR2 are MNHEY and SMNVEV (reference sequence). This CDR3 spans 16 amino acids. CDR3: CASIPRAGTFSYEQYF. CDR3 sequence (DNA): TGTGCCAGCATTCCGAGGGCCGGAACTTTTTCCTACGAGCAGTACTTC.

This clonotype was counted between two and nine times. This rearrangement joins TRBV18 to TRBJ2-5; 10 bases agree with TRBD2. The CDR3 sequence is 17 residues long. The ends lost 6 bases at V and 5 bases at J; junction bases unmatched: 15. Germline V gene lookup returns CDR1 KGHSH and CDR2 LQKENI. This CDR3 is CASSPEPSLAGLETQYF. The CDR3 DNA is TGTGCCAGCTCTCCGGAGCCTTCACTAGCGGGGCTGGAGACCCAGTACTTC. The full variable domain, in which reference TRBV18 and TRBJ2-5 provide the parts outside the CDR3, is NAGVMQNPRHLVRRRGQEARLRCSPMKGHSHVYWYRQLPEEGLKFMVYLQKENIIDESGMPKERFSAEFPKEGPSILRIQQVVRGDSAAYFCASSPEPSLAGLETQYFGPGTRLLVL.

The chain carries TRBV4-1 and TRBJ2-3; D is possibly TRBD1 (6 bases). The V gene lost 4 bases and the J gene lost 1 base, with 12 bases spanning the gap. CDR1 is MGHRA and CDR2 is YSYEKL in the germline V gene. The CDR3 contains 15 residues. CDR3 sequence reads: CASSLGTRGTDTQYF. CDR3 nucleotide sequence: TGCGCCAGCAGCCTGGGGACAAGAGGCACAGATACGCAGTATTTT.

There are a few counts of this clonotype. This rearrangement joins TRBV9 to TRBJ1-2; a weak D match, TRBD1 (6 bases). This CDR3 has 16 amino acids. The germline V gene has CDR1 SGDLS and CDR2 YYNGEE. V dropped 0 bases and J dropped 3 bases, with 15 bases sitting between them. This chain's CDR3 is CASSVGPPGADYGYTF. CDR3 DNA sequence: TGTGCCAGCAGCGTAGGTCCCCCGGGGGCGGACTATGGCTACACCTTC. Full variable domain (remainder filled in from reference TRBV9 and TRBJ1-2): DSGVTQTPKHLITATGQRVTLRCSPRSGDLSVYWYQQSLDQGLQFLIQYYNGEERAKGNILERFSAQQFPDLHSELNLSSLELGDSALYFCASSVGPPGADYGYTFGSGTRLTVV.

This clonotype has only a few counts. V gene TRBV12-3 or TRBV12-4 combines with J gene TRBJ2-7; weak D call: TRBD2 (6 bases). This CDR3 has 13 amino acids. The germline V and J ends were trimmed by 5 bases and 7 bases, with 15 bases remaining between them. The CDR3 DNA reads TGTGCCAGCAGTCCGGGACTCCACCTTGAGCAGTACTTC. This codes for CASSPGLHLEQYF.

The CDR3 is CSVEKRERGTDTQYF. The DNA for the CDR3 is TGCAGCGTTGAAAAGCGGGAGAGGGGCACAGATACGCAGTATTTT. The chain joins TRBV29-1 to TRBJ2-3; TRBD2 agrees at 8 bases. With V trimmed by 2 bases and J by 1 base, 5 bases remained unmatched. The CDR3 is 15 amino acids. Germline V lookup: CDR1 SQVTM, CDR2 ANQGSEA.

The chain couples TRBV20-1 to TRBJ2-7; perhaps TRBD1 as D (6 bases). Trimming took 5 bases from V and 0 from J, leaving 17 bases between them. The CDR3 loop spans 15 amino acids. Germline V gives CDR1 DFQATT, CDR2 SNEGSKA (reference sequence). CDR3 sequence reads: CSADSGATSSYEQYF. For the CDR3, the DNA is TGCAGTGCTGACTCAGGGGCTACGAGCTCCTACGAGCAGTACTTC.

This clonotype was counted a few times. V usage is TRBV6-1 and J usage is TRBJ2-2; no firm D call. CDR3 length: 14 amino acids. Trimming removed 2 bases from V and 3 bases from J, with 7 bases in between. Germline CDR1 is MNHNS and CDR2 is SASEGT. As DNA, the CDR3 is TGTGCCAGCAGTGAACGTCATTACACCGGGGAGCTGTTTTTT. Protein sequence: CASSERHYTGELFF.

This chain joins TRBV25-1 and TRBJ1-1, with a weak D call TRBD1 (5 bases). V lost 3 bases and J 4 bases, leaving 18 bases between the germline ends. This CDR3 is 16 amino acids long. Germline CDR1 reads MGHDK; CDR2 reads SYGVNS. The CDR3 region has the DNA TGTGCCAGCAGTGAGCCCGACGGGTCAGGGAGCACTGAAGCTTTCTTT. It codes for CASSEPDGSGSTEAFF.

This clonotype was detected a few times. The V call is TRBV7-2, the J call TRBJ2-5; 7 bases are shared with TRBD1. CDR3 length: 14 residues. The V gene end was trimmed by 5 bases and the J gene end by 5 bases; junction bases not matched to a gene: 8. The germline V gene has CDR1 SGHTA and CDR2 FQGNSA. The CDR3 DNA follows: TGTGCCAGCAGCACTCAGACAGGGACGGAGACCCAGTACTTC. Protein: CASSTQTGTETQYF.

This clonotype was seen only a few times. The V gene is TRBV7-2, the J gene TRBJ2-5; 13 bases agree with TRBD2. Germline lookup yields CDR1 SGHTA and CDR2 FQGNSA. Losses at the gene ends were 4 bases for V and 5 bases for J; bases not matched to a gene: 4. This CDR3 spans 15 amino acids. CDR3 nucleotides: TGTGCCAGCAGCTGGGGACTAGCGGGGTCGGAGACCCAGTACTTC. Protein product: CASSWGLAGSETQYF.

This clonotype was detected only a few times. CDR3 DNA sequence: TGCAGCGTTGGCTATGAGGCGGACGAGCAGTACTTC. Its protein is CSVGYEADEQYF. The rearrangement uses TRBV29-1 and TRBJ2-7; D not resolved. Deletions cut 4 bases from V and 5 bases from J, with 12 bases between. The germline CDR1 and CDR2 sequences are SQVTM and ANQGSEA. This CDR3 has 12 residues.

This chain joins TRBV5-5 and TRBJ1-2, with D perhaps TRBD1 (5 bases). The CDR3 loop spans 14 amino acids. Germline CDR1 and CDR2: SGHKS and YYEKEE (reference sequence). The V gene lost 0 bases and the J gene lost 7 bases, with 13 bases spanning the gap. The CDR3 region has the DNA TGTGCCAGCAGCTTGGAGTCGGGGGGAGGTGGCTACACCTTC. It encodes CASSLESGGGGYTF.

The chain combines TRBV7-2 with TRBJ2-3; no clear D gene. The CDR3 has 15 amino acids. Germline CDR1 and CDR2: SGHTA and FQGNSA. The germline V and J ends were trimmed by 1 base and 2 bases, with 10 bases remaining between them. The CDR3 sequence: CASSLVAVDTDTQYF. CDR3 coding DNA: TGTGCCAGCAGCTTAGTCGCCGTGGACACAGATACGCAGTATTTT.